This entry lists 7 T cell receptor beta chains sequenced from one sample in a study of vaccination and CD4 T cells after COVID-19. These receptors' antigens are unknown. Described treatment: approximately 9-day PBMC culture with coronavirus spike peptide pools or control peptides (ViraFEST assay). An Oncomine TCR Beta short-read assay was used to sequence the DNA from cultured CD4+ T cells. MiXCR, applied by TCRdb to the PCR reads, yields one record per CDR3 protein. The table lists roughly 20,000 distinct CDR3 sequences, 45% to 50% of them singletons. Input material: cultured CD4+ T cells from blood. The receptor source for this set is a human donor with COVID-19.

Concerning this clonotype itself: One end of the junction is discordant with germline, which a read error may explain. This chain connects TRBV5-4 to TRBJ2-1, with 8 nucleotides matching TRBD2. Germline V CDR1 and CDR2: SGHNT, YYREEE (reference sequence). This CDR3 region has 15 residues. The CDR3 DNA follows: TGTGCCAGCAGCTTACAGCGGGGGCAAAACAATGGGCAGTTCTTC. Protein sequence: CASSLQRGQNNGQFF.

J is TRBJ1-1 and V is TRBV20-1; D is undetermined. CDR1 and CDR2 (germline): DFQATT, SNEGSKA (reference sequence). V was pared by 3 bases and J by 1 base, with 15 bases between. This CDR3 spans 15 amino acids. The CDR3 reads CSARFLSRWNTEAFF. For the CDR3, the DNA is TGCAGTGCTAGGTTCCTTTCTCGTTGGAACACTGAAGCTTTCTTT.

This sequence joins TRBV7-3 and TRBJ1-1, with no clear D. This CDR3 has 16 amino acids. From germline, CDR1 is SGHTA and CDR2 FQGTGA. Trimming left V 0 bases short and J 1 base short, with 12 bases between. CDR3 region: CASSLTPGPWNTEAFF. DNA of the CDR3: TGTGCCAGCAGCTTAACCCCTGGACCGTGGAACACTGAAGCTTTCTTT.

The chain links TRBV2 to TRBJ2-3; D gene unclear. V shed 3 bases and J shed 1 base, with 8 bases lying between them. Per the germline V gene, CDR1 is SNHLY and CDR2 is FYNNEI. The CDR3 totals 14 residues. The CDR3 here is CASSDRLGTDTQYF. Here the CDR3 DNA reads TGTGCCAGCAGTGACAGGTTGGGCACAGATACGCAGTATTTT.

This chain joins TRBV12-3 or TRBV12-4 and TRBJ1-6; TRBD1 is a possible D gene (6 bases). V lost 4 bases to trimming and J lost 3 bases, with 10 bases between them. The CDR3 length is 15 residues. In DNA, the CDR3 is TGTGCCAGCAGTTCGACAGGACTCTATAATTCACCCCTCCACTTT. Translating gives CASSSTGLYNSPLHF.

This clonotype was observed a few times. The V gene is TRBV30, the J gene TRBJ2-1; D is perhaps TRBD1 (6 bases). The germline V gene encodes CDR1 GTSNPN and CDR2 SVGIG (reference sequence). V lost 4 bases and J 5 bases, leaving 12 bases between the germline ends. The CDR3 is made up of 13 amino acids. In DNA form, the CDR3 reads TGTGCCTGGATGTGGGGGCTCAACAATGAGCAGTTCTTC. Its protein is CAWMWGLNNEQFF.

This clonotype was picked up a small number of times. The chain is built from TRBV5-8 and TRBJ1-6; D remains unclear. This CDR3 spans 15 amino acids. Looked up from germline, CDR1 is SGHTS and CDR2 is YDEGEE. V shed 2 bases and J shed 3 bases, with 9 bases lying between them. The DNA of the CDR3 is TGTGCCAGCAGCTTTGGTCCAGGCTATAATTCACCCCTCCACTTT. Translated, it gives CASSFGPGYNSPLHF.